The 28 T cell receptor beta chains in this list originate from one sample, sequenced in a study of a mutant IDH1 vaccine in newly diagnosed glioma. Antigens of these TCRs are unknown. Specified time point: week 11, during vaccination. Every single dose of the vaccine, 300 ug of mutant IDH1 20-mer peptide, came with topical imiquimod. The repertoire was sequenced with immunoSEQ multiplex PCR; TCRdb's copy has only in-frame clones and lacks some. The table shows 40,000 or so clones, with around 84% occurring only once. The sequences come from PBMCs, collected from a glioma patient whose treatment included an IDH1 peptide vaccine. Every receptor here comes from a man aged 40-55 years with glioma.

This clone was seen only a few times. This rearrangement joins TRBV7-2 to TRBJ1-2; weak D call: TRBD1 (5 bases). Trimming left V 2 bases short and J 4 bases short, with 11 bases between. This CDR3 region has 14 residues. Germline lookup yields CDR1 SGHTA and CDR2 FQGNSA. The CDR3 reads CASSLSSGSYGYTF. The CDR3 DNA reads TGTGCCAGCAGCTTAAGCTCAGGGTCCTATGGCTACACCTTC. The variable domain in full, completed from reference TRBV7-2 and TRBJ1-2, reads GAGVSQSPSNKVTEKGKDVELRCDPISGHTALYWYRQSLGQGLEFLIYFQGNSAPDKSGLPSDRFSAERTGGSVSTLTIQRTQQEDSAVYLCASSLSSGSYGYTFGSGTRLTVV.

The rearrangement uses TRBV6-5 and TRBJ1-5, with TRBD1 matching 9 bases. CDR1 and CDR2 (germline): MNHEY, SVGAGI. The J segment lost 9 bases and the V segment lost 5 bases, leaving 8 bases of the junction unmatched. The CDR3 consists of 14 residues. CDR3: CASSPGTGLPPQHF. The DNA for the CDR3 is TGTGCCAGCAGTCCAGGGACAGGGCTCCCGCCCCAGCATTTT.

The chain combines TRBV28 with TRBJ2-3; D possibly matches TRBD1 or TRBD2 (6 bases each). The CDR3 loop spans 14 amino acids. CDR1 MDHEN and CDR2 SYDVKM come from the germline V gene. V lost 2 bases to trimming and J lost 2 bases, with 8 bases between them. CDR3 amino acids: CASSLGGLTDTQYF. The CDR3 coding sequence is TGTGCCAGCAGTTTAGGGGGGCTCACAGATACGCAGTATTTT.

This chain links TRBV18 with TRBJ2-3; 10 bases match TRBD2. The CDR3 loop spans 15 amino acids. V shed 5 bases, J shed 6 bases, and the junction held 8 bases outside the gene matches. Per germline, CDR1 KGHSH and CDR2 LQKENI. CDR3 in amino acids: CASSRLPGLADTQYF. The CDR3 nucleotides are TGTGCCAGCTCAAGACTTCCGGGACTAGCGGATACGCAGTATTTT. Full variable domain (rest looked up from reference TRBV18 and TRBJ2-3): NAGVMQNPRHLVRRRGQEARLRCSPMKGHSHVYWYRQLPEEGLKFMVYLQKENIIDESGMPKERFSAEFPKEGPSILRIQQVVRGDSAAYFCASSRLPGLADTQYFGPGTRLTVL.

The gene calls are TRBV5-4 and TRBJ2-5, with 12 positions matching TRBD2. Per germline, CDR1 SGHNT and CDR2 YYREEE (reference sequence). Trimming cost V 1 base and J 1 base; bases outside gene matches: 14. There are 20 residues in the CDR3. DNA of the CDR3: TGTGCCAGCAGCTTGAAGAAGTGGCTAGCGGGAGGGCCCGGCCAAGAGACCCAGTACTTC. Translated, it gives CASSLKKWLAGGPGQETQYF.

This chain joins TRBV29-1 and TRBJ2-1; TRBD2 matches at 9 bases. The V and J ends lost 3 bases and 7 bases, in that order; junction bases with no gene match: 13. Germline V lookup: CDR1 SQVTM, CDR2 ANQGSEA. The CDR3 extends over 16 amino acids. The DNA for the CDR3 is TGCAGCGTTGAGGGTCTTAGCGGGAGATCCCGAAATGAGCAGTTCTTC. It is translated as CSVEGLSGRSRNEQFF.

DNA of the CDR3: TGTGCCATCAGGCGGACTAGCGGACTCTACGAGCAGTACTTC. It yields the protein CAIRRTSGLYEQYF. This chain connects TRBV10-3 to TRBJ2-7, with 10 nucleotides matching TRBD2. There are 14 residues in the CDR3. Germline loops: CDR1 ENHRY, CDR2 SYGVKD. The V gene end was trimmed by 6 bases and the J gene end by 3 bases; junction bases not matched to a gene: 5.

The V call is TRBV14, the J call TRBJ1-1, with D perhaps matching TRBD1 (5 bases). CDR3 length: 13 residues. V gave up 7 bases and J gave up 5 bases, with 14 bases separating them. Germline lookup yields CDR1 SGHDN and CDR2 FVKESK. The CDR3: CASTLTVGTEAFF. The DNA for the CDR3 is TGTGCCAGCACCCTGACAGTTGGGACTGAAGCTTTCTTT. Drawing the rest from reference TRBV14 and TRBJ1-1, the complete variable domain is EAGVTQFPSHSVIEKGQTVTLRCDPISGHDNLYWYRRVMGKEIKFLLHFVKESKQDESGMPNNRFLAERTGGTYSTLKVQPAELEDSGVYFCASTLTVGTEAFFGQGTRLTVV.

This chain joins TRBV6-5 and TRBJ2-7, with 8 bases identical to TRBD1. Germline V lookup: CDR1 MNHEY, CDR2 SVGAGI. The junction had 8 bases not matched to a gene; V was cut back by 0 bases and J by 7 bases. There are 15 residues in the CDR3. CDR3 amino acids: CASSYSHQGAFEQYF. The CDR3 DNA is TGTGCCAGCAGTTACTCTCACCAGGGGGCGTTTGAGCAGTACTTC.

The V and J genes are TRBV2 and TRBJ2-7; D is unclear. CDR1 SNHLY and CDR2 FYNNEI come from the germline V gene. The CDR3 runs to 10 residues. V was shortened by 5 bases and J by 8 bases, with 7 bases between the two germline ends. CDR3 sequence (DNA): TGTGCCAGCAGTTACGGACAGCAGTACTTC. Protein: CASSYGQQYF.

V and J are TRBV6-5 and TRBJ2-1, with D perhaps TRBD1 (6 bases). The CDR3 is made up of 14 amino acids. In germline, CDR1 is MNHEY, CDR2 SVGAGI. Trimming shortened V by 6 bases and J by 10 bases, and 19 bases separated the two germline ends. The CDR3 DNA sequence: TGTGCCAGCAGATGGACCACCTCCCAGGGGGAGCAGTTCTTC. Protein product: CASRWTTSQGEQFF.

V and J are TRBV7-2 and TRBJ2-5; D may match TRBD1 or TRBD2 (5 bases each). The CDR3 covers 13 residues. The V gene lost 6 bases and the J gene lost 4 bases, with 12 bases spanning the gap. CDR1 is SGHTA, CDR2 FQGNSA, per germline. CDR3 loop: CASSPGRAETQYF. CDR3 nucleotide sequence: TGTGCCAGCAGTCCGGGGCGGGCAGAGACCCAGTACTTC.

The rearrangement joins TRBV29-1 to TRBJ1-1; D not resolved. Trimming took 1 base from V and 0 from J, leaving 3 bases between them. CDR1 SQVTM and CDR2 ANQGSEA come from the germline V gene. The CDR3 has 12 amino acids. This CDR3 reads CSVEGVNTEAFF. Here the CDR3 DNA reads TGCAGCGTTGAAGGGGTGAACACTGAAGCTTTCTTT.

The chain joins TRBV9 to TRBJ2-7, with TRBD1 matching 7 bases. Germline trimming cut 4 bases from V and 9 bases from J; bases unmatched to any gene: 19. The length of the CDR3 is 16 residues. From germline, CDR1 is SGDLS and CDR2 YYNGEE. The CDR3, as DNA: TGTGCCAGCAGCCTTACCCCCGGGACAGTAGTCTCCGGGCAGTACTTC. Translation: CASSLTPGTVVSGQYF.

The chain recombines TRBV20-1 with TRBJ1-4; no clear D gene. The length of the CDR3 is 11 residues. Germline CDR1 and CDR2: DFQATT and SNEGSKA (reference sequence). Trimming pared 1 base from V and 5 bases from J, leaving 2 bases between. CDR3 nucleotides: TGCAGTGCTAGAGTCAATGAAAAACTGTTTTTT. Its protein product is CSARVNEKLFF.

This clone was observed a handful of times. The V call is TRBV7-2, the J call TRBJ1-3; unclear D gene. The germline CDR1 and CDR2 sequences are SGHTA and FQGNSA. The CDR3 spans 14 residues. Deletions cut 7 bases from V and 4 bases from J, with 14 bases between. CDR3 residues: CASTHNGWGNTIYF. In DNA, the CDR3 is TGTGCCAGCACCCACAACGGGTGGGGAAACACCATATATTTT.

The CDR3 coding sequence is TGTGCCAGCAGCTTAGCGGGTGGACTCTTCTACGAGCAGTACTTC. It translates to CASSLAGGLFYEQYF. The rearrangement links TRBV7-8 to TRBJ2-7, with a tentative D call TRBD2 (5 bases). V was clipped by 0 bases and J by 3 bases, with 12 bases between them. Germline CDR1 and CDR2: SGHVS and FQNEAQ. There are 15 residues in the CDR3.

The V and J genes are TRBV4-1 and TRBJ1-1; no clear D gene. V lost 4 bases to trimming and J lost 3 bases, with 15 bases between them. The CDR3 has 15 amino acids. Germline V gene lookup returns CDR1 MGHRA and CDR2 YSYEKL. Here the CDR3 reads CASSPWTQADTEAFF. The CDR3 DNA follows: TGCGCCAGCAGCCCCTGGACGCAGGCGGACACTGAAGCTTTCTTT.

This CDR3 reads CASSPRRADTQYF. In DNA form, the CDR3 reads TGTGCCAGCAGCCCCCGACGGGCCGATACGCAGTATTTT. The rearrangement joins TRBV7-2 to TRBJ2-3; no clear D gene. Germline CDR1 is SGHTA and CDR2 is FQGNSA. V shed 5 bases and J shed 6 bases, with 12 bases lying between them. The CDR3 length is 13 residues.

This chain connects TRBV18 to TRBJ2-7; 8 nucleotides align to TRBD2. The CDR3 totals 15 residues. Germline assignment: CDR1 KGHSH and CDR2 LQKENI. The V gene end was trimmed by 2 bases and the J gene end by 4 bases; junction bases not matched to a gene: 7. The CDR3 region is CASSPGSGRVYEQYF. As DNA, the CDR3 is TGTGCCAGCTCACCAGGCAGCGGGAGAGTTTACGAGCAGTACTTC.

The chain carries TRBV6-1 and TRBJ2-7, with D perhaps matching TRBD1 (6 bases). The CDR3 has 13 amino acids. Germline V gives CDR1 MNHNS, CDR2 SASEGT. Trimming removed 8 bases at V and 6 bases at J, with 17 bases between. The CDR3 nucleotides read TGTGCCAGCGCCCGACAGGAATTCGGCGAGCAGTACTTC. Protein sequence: CASARQEFGEQYF.

The V call is TRBV5-6, the J call TRBJ1-2, with a tentative D call TRBD1 (5 bases). CDR3 length equals 14 residues. The ends were cut back, 0 bases at V and 4 bases at J, with 10 bases in the middle. Germline assignment: CDR1 SGHDT and CDR2 YYEEEE. The CDR3 nucleotides are TGTGCCAGCAGCTTGGTACGGGGCCGCTATGGCTACACCTTC. Translation gives CASSLVRGRYGYTF.

This chain joins TRBV6-4 and TRBJ2-3; possibly TRBD2 for D (5 bases). Trimming shortened V by 4 bases and J by 5 bases, and 10 bases separated the two germline ends. The CDR3 has 13 amino acids. The germline CDR1 and CDR2 sequences are MRHNA and SNTAGT. The CDR3 sequence is CASSVEGGDTQYF. The CDR3 nucleotides are TGTGCCAGCAGTGTAGAGGGTGGAGATACGCAGTATTTT.

This sequence joins TRBV4-1 and TRBJ2-1; 12 nucleotides agree with TRBD2. Germline CDR1 and CDR2: MGHRA and YSYEKL. The CDR3 length is 17 residues. J lost 9 bases, V lost 4 bases, and 13 bases had no gene match. The CDR3 DNA is TGCGCCAGCAGCCTAAACTTTCGACTAGCGGGAGCAGGTGAGCAGTTCTTC. This sequence encodes CASSLNFRLAGAGEQFF.

V and J are TRBV6-5 and TRBJ1-1, with D unclear. Germline CDR1 is MNHEY and CDR2 is SVGAGI. This CDR3 contains 13 residues. Trimming took 6 bases from V and 0 from J, leaving 8 bases between them. CDR3: CASSDTMNTEAFF. The CDR3 DNA is TGTGCCAGCAGCGATACCATGAACACTGAAGCTTTCTTT.

The chain carries TRBV7-3 and TRBJ1-1; tentative D call: TRBD1 (6 bases). CDR1 is SGHTA and CDR2 is FQGTGA in the germline V gene. The V end was cut by 2 bases, the J end by 6 bases, with 13 bases between. This CDR3 has 14 residues. The CDR3 loop reads CASSLGQPPAEAFF. CDR3 DNA sequence: TGTGCCAGCAGCTTAGGACAGCCACCGGCTGAAGCTTTCTTT.

The CDR3 DNA sequence: TGTGCCAGCAGCGTGCAGGGACAGGACACAGATACGCAGTATTTT. Protein product: CASSVQGQDTDTQYF. The chain employs TRBV4-2 and TRBJ2-3; TRBD1 agrees at 8 bases. The V and J ends lost 5 bases and 2 bases, in that order; junction bases with no gene match: 6. Germline V gene data show CDR1 as LGHNA and CDR2 as YNFKEQ. This CDR3 spans 15 amino acids.

This chain links TRBV28 with TRBJ2-7; perhaps D is TRBD1 or TRBD2 (5 bases each). The CDR3 totals 13 residues. The germline gives CDR1 MDHEN, CDR2 SYDVKM. Between the trimmed V and J ends, which lost 9 bases and 3 bases, there was a span of 15 bases. The CDR3 coding sequence is TGTGCCAGTAACCCGGGGCTAATCTACGAGCAGTACTTC. Protein: CASNPGLIYEQYF.